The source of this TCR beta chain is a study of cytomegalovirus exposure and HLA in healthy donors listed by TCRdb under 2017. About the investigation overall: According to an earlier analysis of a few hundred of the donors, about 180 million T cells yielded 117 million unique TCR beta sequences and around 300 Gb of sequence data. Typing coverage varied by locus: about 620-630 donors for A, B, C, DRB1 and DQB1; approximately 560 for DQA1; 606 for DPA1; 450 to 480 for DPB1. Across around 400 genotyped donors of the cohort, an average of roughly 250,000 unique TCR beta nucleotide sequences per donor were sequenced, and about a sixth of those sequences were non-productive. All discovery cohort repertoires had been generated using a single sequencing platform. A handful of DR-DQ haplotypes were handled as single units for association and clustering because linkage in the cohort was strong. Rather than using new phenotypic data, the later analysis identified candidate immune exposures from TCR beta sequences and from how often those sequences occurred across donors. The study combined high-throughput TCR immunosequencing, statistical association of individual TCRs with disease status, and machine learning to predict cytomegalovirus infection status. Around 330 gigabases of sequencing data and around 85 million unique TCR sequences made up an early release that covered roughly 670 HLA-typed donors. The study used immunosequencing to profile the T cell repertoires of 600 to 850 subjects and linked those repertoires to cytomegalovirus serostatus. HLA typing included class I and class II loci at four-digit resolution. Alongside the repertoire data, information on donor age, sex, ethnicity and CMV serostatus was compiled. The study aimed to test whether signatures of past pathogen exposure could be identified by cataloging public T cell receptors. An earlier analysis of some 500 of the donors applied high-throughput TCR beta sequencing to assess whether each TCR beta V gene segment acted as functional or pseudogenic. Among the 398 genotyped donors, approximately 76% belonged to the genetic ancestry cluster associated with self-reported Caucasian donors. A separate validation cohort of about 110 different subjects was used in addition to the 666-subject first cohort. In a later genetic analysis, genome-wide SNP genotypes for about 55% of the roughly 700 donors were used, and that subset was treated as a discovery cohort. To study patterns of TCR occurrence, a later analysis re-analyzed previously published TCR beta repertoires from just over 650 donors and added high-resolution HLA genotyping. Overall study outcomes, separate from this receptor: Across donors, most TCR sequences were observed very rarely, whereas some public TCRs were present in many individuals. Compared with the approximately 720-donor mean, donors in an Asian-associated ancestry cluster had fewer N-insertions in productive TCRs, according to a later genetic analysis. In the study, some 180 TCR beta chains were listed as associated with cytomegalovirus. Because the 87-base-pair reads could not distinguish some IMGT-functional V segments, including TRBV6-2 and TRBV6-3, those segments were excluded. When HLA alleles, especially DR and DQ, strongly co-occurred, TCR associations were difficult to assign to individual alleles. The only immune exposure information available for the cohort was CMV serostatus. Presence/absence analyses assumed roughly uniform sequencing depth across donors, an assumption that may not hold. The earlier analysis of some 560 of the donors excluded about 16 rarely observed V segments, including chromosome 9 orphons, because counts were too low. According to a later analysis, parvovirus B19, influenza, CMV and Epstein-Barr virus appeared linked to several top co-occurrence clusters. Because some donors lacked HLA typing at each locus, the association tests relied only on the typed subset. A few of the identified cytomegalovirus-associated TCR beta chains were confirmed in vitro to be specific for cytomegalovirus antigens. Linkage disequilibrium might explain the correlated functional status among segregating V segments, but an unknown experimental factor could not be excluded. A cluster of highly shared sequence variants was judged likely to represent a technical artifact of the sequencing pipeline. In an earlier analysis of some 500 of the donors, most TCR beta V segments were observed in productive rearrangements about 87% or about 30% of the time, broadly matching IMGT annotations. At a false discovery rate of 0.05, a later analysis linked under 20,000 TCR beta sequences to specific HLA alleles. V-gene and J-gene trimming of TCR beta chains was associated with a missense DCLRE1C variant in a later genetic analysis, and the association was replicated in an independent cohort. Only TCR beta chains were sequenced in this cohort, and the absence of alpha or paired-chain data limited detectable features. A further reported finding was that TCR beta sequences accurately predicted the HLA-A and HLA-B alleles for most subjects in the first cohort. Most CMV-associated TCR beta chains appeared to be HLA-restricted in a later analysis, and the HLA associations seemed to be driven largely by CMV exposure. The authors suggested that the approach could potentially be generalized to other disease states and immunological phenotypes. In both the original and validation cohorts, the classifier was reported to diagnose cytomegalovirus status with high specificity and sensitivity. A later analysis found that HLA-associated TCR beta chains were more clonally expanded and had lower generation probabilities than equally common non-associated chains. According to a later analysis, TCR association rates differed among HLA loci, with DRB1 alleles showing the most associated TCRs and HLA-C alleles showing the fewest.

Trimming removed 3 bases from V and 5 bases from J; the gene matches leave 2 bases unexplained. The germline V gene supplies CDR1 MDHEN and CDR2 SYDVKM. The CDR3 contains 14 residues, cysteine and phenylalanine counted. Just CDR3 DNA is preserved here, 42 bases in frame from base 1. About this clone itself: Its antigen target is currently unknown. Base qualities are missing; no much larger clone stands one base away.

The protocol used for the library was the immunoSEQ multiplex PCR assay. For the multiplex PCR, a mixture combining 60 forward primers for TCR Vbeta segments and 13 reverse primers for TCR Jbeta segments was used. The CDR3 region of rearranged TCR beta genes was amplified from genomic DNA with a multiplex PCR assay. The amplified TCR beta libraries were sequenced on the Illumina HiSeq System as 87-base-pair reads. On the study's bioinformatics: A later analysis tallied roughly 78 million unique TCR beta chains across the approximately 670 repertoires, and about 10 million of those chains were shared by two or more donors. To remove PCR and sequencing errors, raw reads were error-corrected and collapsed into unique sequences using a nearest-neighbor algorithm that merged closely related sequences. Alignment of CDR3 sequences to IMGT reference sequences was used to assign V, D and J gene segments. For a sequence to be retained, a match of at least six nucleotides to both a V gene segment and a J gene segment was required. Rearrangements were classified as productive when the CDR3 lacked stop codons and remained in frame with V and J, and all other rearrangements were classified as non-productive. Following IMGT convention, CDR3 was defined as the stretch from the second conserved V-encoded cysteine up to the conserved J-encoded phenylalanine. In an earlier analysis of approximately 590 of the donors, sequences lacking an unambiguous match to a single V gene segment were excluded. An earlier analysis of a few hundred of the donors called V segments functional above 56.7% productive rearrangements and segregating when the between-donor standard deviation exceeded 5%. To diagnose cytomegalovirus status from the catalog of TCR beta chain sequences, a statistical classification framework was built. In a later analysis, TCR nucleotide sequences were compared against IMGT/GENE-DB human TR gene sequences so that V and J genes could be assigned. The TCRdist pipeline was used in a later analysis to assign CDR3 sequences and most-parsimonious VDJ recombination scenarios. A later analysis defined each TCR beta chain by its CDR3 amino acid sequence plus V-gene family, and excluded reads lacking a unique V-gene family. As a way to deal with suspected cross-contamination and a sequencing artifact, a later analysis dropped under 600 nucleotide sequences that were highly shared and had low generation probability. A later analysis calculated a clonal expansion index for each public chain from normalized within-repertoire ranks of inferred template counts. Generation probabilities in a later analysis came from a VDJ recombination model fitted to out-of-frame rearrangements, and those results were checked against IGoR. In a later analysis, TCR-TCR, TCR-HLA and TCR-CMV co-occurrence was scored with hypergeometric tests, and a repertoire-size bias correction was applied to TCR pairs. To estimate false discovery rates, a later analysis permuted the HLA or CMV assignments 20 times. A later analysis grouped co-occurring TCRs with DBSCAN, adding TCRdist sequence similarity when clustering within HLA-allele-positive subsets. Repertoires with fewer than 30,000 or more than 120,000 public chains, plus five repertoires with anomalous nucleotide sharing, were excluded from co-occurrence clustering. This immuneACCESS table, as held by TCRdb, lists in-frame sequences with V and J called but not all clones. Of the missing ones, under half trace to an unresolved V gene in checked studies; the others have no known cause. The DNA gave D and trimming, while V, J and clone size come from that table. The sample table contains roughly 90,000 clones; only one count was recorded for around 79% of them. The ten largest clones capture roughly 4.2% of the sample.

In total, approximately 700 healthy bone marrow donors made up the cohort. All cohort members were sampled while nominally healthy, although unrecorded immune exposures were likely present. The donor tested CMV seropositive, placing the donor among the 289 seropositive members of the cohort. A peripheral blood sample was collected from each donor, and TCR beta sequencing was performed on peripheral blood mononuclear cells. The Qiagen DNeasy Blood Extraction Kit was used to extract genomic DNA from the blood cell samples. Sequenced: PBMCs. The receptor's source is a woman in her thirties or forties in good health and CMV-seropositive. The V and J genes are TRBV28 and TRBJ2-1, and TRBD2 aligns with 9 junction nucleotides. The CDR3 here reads CASSLSSGNNEQFF. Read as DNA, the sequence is TGTGCCAGCAGTTTGTCTAGCGGGAACAATGAGCAGTTCTTC.